This T cell receptor (beta chain) was sequenced in a study of blood T cell repertoires in COVID-19. Measured with immunoSEQ multiplex PCR; TCRdb has only the in-frame clones, and not every one. The data contain approximately 220,000 clones, around 81% of them singletons. This TCR was recovered from a young woman who had recovered from COVID-19. The material sequenced was peripheral blood.

The CDR3 reads CASSEKAGKIYEQYF. Written as DNA, the CDR3 is TGTGCCAGCAGTGAAAAAGCAGGGAAAATCTACGAGCAGTACTTC. V and J are TRBV2 and TRBJ2-7, with D possibly TRBD1 on 5 matching bases. Between the trimmed V and J ends, which lost 2 bases and 3 bases, there was a span of 14 bases. The CDR3 is 15 amino acids. The germline V gene has CDR1 SNHLY and CDR2 FYNNEI.